This section outlines one T cell receptor (beta chain) sequence together with its context. The target antigen is unknown. The assay was immunoSEQ multiplex PCR, and TCRdb's table has in-frame clones only and misses some. This table holds 13,000 or so clones, around 69% found once. The time point here: neoterminal ileum biopsy at postoperative endoscopy, about 6 months after surgery. V dropped 4 bases and J dropped 4 bases, with 12 bases sitting between them. Germline V gene data show CDR1 as SGHRS and CDR2 as YFSETQ. This CDR3 region has 14 residues. The sample comes from a study of T cell repertoires in ileal Crohn's disease. Background on the study: The M6 sample came from neoterminal ileum during colonoscopy after surgery.

Study-level points and caveats: Every patient over 26.8% clonality showed endoscopic recurrence. Postoperative endoscopy occurred within one year, median roughly 7.1 months.

The chain joins TRBV5-1 to TRBJ1-3, with D maybe TRBD1 (5 bases). The clonotype comes from an adult with Crohn's disease. The specimen was ileal tissue. CDR3 nucleotides: TGCGCCAGCAGCGAAACCGGGGCGGGAAACACCATATATTTT. This sequence encodes CASSETGAGNTIYF.